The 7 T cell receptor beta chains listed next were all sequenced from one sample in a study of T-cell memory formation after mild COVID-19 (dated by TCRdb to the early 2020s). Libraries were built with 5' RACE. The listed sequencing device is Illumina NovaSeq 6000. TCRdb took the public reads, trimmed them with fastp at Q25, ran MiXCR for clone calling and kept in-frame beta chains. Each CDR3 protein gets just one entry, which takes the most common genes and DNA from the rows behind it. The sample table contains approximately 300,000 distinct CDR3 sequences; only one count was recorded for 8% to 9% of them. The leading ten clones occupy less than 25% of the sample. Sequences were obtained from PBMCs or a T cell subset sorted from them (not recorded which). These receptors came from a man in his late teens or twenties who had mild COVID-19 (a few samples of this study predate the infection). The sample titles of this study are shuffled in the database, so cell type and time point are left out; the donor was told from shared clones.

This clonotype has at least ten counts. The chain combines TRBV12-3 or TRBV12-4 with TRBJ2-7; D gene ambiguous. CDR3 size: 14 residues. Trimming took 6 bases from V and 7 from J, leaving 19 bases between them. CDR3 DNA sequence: TGTGCCAGCAGCCCTGGCTTGCTGGTAGGGGAGCAGTACTTC. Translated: CASSPGLLVGEQYF.

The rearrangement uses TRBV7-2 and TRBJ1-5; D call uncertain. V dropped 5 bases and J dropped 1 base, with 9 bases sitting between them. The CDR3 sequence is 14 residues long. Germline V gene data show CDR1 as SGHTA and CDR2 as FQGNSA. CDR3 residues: CASSQRTSNQPQHF. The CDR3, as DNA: TGTGCCAGCAGCCAGAGAACAAGCAATCAGCCCCAGCATTTT.

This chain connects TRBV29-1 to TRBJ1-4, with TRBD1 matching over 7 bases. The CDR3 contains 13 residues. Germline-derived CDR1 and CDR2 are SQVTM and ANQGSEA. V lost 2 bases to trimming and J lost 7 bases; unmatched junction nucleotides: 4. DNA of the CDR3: TGCAGCGTTGAACTACAGGGGAGTGAAAAACTGTTTTTT. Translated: CSVELQGSEKLFF.

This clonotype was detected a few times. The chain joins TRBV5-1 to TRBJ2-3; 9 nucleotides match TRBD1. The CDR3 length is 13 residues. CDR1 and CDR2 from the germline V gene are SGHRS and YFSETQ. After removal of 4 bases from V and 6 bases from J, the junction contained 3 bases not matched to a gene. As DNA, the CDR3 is TGCGCCAGCAGCGACGGGACAGGGGATACGCAGTATTTT. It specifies CASSDGTGDTQYF.

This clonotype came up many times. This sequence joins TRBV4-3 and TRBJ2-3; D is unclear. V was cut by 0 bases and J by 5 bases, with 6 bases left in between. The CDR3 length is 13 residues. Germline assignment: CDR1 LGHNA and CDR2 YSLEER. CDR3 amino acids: CASSQDRRDTQYF. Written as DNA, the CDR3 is TGCGCCAGCAGCCAAGATCGGAGAGATACGCAGTATTTT.

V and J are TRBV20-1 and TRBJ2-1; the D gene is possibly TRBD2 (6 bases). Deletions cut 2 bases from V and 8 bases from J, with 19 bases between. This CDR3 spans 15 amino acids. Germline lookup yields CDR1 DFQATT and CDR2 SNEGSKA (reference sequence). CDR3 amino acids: CSARRPGVGPHEQFF. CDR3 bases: TGCAGTGCTAGACGTCCGGGAGTGGGGCCCCATGAGCAGTTCTTC.

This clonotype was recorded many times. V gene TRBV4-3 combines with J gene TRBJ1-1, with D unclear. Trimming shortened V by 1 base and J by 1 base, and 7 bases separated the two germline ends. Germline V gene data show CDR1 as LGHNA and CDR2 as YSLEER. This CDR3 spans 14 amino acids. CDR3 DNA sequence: TGCGCCAGCAGCCAAGGAGGCCAGAACACTGAAGCTTTCTTT. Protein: CASSQGGQNTEAFF.